This T cell receptor beta chain originates from a study of blood T cell repertoires in COVID-19. This CDR3 spans 14 amino acids. V was pared by 4 bases and J by 4 bases, with 11 bases between. Germline assignment: CDR1 MNHEY and CDR2 SMNVEV (reference sequence). Repertoires were generated with immunoSEQ multiplex PCR, while TCRdb's copy carries only in-frame clones and drops some. The data contain fewer than 350,000 clones, approximately 87% of them seen just once; the ten biggest clones take up about 12%. The sequenced material came from peripheral blood. The clonotype originates from a woman aged 25 to 39 with COVID-19, enrolled during active disease. This sequence joins TRBV27 and TRBJ1-3; D perhaps matches TRBD1 (5 bases). The CDR3 region is CASSSGGGGNTIYF. The CDR3 DNA reads as TGTGCCAGCAGTTCGGGCGGGGGGGGAAACACCATATATTTT.